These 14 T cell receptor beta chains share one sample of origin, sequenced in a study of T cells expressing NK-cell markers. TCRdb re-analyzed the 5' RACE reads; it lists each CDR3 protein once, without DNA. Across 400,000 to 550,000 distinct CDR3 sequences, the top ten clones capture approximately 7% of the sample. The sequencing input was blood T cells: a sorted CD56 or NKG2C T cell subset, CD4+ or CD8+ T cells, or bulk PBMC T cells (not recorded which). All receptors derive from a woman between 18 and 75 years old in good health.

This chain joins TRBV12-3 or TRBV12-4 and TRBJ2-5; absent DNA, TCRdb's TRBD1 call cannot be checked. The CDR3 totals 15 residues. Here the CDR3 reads CASSPDRGHQETQYF.

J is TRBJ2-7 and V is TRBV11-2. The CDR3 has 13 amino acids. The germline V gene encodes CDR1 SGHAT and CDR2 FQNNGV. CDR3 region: CASSLDLRGEQYF.

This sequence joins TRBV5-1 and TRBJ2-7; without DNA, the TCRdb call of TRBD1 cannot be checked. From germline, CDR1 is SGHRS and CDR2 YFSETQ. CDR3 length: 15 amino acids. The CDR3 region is CASSFDGTGYFEQYF.

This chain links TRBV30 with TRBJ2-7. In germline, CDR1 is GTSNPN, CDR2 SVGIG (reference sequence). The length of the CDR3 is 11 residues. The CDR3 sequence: CAWSVGYEQYF. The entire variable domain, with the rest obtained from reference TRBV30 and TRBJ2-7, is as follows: SQTIHQWPATLVQPVGSPLSLECTVEGTSNPNLYWYRQAAGRGLQLLFYSVGIGQISSEVPQNLSASRPQDRQFILSSKKLLLSDSGFYLCAWSVGYEQYFGPGTRLTVT.

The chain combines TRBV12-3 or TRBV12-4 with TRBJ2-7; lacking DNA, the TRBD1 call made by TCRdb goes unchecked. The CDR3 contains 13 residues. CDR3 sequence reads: CASSPDKTYEQYF.

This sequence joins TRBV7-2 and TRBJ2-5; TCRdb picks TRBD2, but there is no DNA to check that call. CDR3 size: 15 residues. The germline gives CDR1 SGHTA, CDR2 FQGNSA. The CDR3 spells CASSLGGGIRETQYF.

The CDR3: CASSQPLGTQYF. This chain links TRBV12-3 or TRBV12-4 with TRBJ2-5; checking the TCRdb D call of TRBD2 is not possible without DNA. The CDR3 runs 12 residues.

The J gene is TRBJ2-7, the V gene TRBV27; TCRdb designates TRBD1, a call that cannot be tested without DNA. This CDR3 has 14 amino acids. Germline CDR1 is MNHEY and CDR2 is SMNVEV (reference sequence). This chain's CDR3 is CASSLDGGAYEQYF.

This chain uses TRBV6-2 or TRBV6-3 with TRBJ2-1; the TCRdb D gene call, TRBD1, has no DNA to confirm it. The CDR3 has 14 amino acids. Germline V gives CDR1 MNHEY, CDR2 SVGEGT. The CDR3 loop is CASNRGTVYNEQFF.

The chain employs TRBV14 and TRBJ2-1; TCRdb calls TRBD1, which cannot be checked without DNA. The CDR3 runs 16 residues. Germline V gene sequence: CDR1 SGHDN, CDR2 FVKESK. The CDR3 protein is CASSQVVGGHYNEQFF.

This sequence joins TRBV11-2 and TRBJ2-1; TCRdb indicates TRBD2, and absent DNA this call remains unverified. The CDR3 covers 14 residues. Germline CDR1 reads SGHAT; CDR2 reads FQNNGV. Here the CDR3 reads CASSLVGRPNEQFF.

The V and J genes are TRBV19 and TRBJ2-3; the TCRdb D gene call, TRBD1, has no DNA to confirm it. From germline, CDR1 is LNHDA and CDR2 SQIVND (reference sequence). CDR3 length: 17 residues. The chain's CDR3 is CASSIIVGGLGADTQYF.

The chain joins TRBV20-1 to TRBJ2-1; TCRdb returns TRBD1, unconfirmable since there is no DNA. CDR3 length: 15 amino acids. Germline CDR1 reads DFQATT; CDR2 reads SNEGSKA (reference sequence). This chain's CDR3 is CSARDPGTEYNEQFF.

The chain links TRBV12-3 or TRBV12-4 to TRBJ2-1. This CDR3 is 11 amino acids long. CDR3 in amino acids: CASRLTLRQFF.